Shown below are 2 T cell receptor beta chains from a single sample sequenced in a study of vaccination effects on CD4 cells after COVID-19. Their target antigens are unknown. ViraFEST used viral peptide pools to expand antigen-specific CD4+ T cells before sequencing. Researchers isolated CD4+ T cells once approximately ten days of culture had elapsed. Of the BNT162b2 and mRNA-1273 vaccines, participants received two doses of one or the other. The protocol was immunoSEQ multiplex PCR, while the TCRdb copy is restricted to in-frame clones and leaves out a portion. This sample has roughly 27,000 clones; roughly 71% occur once, and the top ten carry around a sixth. Specimen: CD4+ T cells from PBMCs cultured with HCoV-OC43 spike peptides, collected after COVID-19 vaccination. Indicated subset: HCoV-OC43 spike overlapping peptide pool stimulation. The receptors were sampled from a human donor who received a COVID-19 vaccine.

V and J are TRBV5-1 and TRBJ2-7, with D hard to call. The CDR3 has 12 amino acids. V gave up 0 bases and J gave up 9 bases, with 10 bases separating them. CDR1 SGHRS and CDR2 YFSETQ come from the germline V gene. CDR3 sequence reads: CASSLEGTPQYF. CDR3 nucleotides: TGCGCCAGCAGCTTGGAGGGAACCCCGCAGTACTTC.

This clone has a handful of counts. This chain uses TRBV3-1 (or the pseudogene TRBV3-2) with TRBJ1-6; 9 bases fit TRBD1. CDR3 length equals 14 residues. Germline values: CDR1 LGHDT, CDR2 YNNKEL (reference sequence). The J segment lost 9 bases and the V segment lost 4 bases, leaving 4 bases of the junction unmatched. In DNA, the CDR3 is TGTGCCAGCAGCCTGGGACAGGGCTTTTCACCCCTCCACTTT. Translating gives CASSLGQGFSPLHF.